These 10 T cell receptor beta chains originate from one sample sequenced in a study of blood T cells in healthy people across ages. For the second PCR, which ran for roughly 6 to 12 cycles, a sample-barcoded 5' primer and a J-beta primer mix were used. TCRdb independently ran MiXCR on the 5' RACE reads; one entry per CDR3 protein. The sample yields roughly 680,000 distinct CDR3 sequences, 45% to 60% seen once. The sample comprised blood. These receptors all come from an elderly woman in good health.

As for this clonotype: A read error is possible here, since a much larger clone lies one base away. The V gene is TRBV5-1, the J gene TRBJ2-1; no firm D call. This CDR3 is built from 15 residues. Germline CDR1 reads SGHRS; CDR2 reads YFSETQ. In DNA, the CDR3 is TGCGCCAGCAGCTTGGGTGTTGCCTCCTACAATGAGCAGCTCTTC. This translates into CASSLGVASYNEQLF.

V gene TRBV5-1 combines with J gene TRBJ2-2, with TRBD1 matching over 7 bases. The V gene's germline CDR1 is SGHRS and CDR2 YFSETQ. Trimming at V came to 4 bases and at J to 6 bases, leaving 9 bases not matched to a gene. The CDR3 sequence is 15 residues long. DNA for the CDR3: TGCGCCAGCAGCGCGGACAGGCAGACCTCCGGGGAGCTGTTTTTT. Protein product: CASSADRQTSGELFF.

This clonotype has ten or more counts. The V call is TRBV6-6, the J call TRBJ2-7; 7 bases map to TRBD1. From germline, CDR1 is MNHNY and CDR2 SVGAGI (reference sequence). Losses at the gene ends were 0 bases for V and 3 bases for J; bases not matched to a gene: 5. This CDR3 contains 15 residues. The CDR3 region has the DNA TGTGCCAGCAGTTACTCGGGACAGACGGACTACGAGCAGTACTTC. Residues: CASSYSGQTDYEQYF.

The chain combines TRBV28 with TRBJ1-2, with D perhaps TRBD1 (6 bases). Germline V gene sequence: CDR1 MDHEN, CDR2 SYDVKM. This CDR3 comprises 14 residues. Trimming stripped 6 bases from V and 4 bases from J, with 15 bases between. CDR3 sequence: CASRSPGGGYGYTF. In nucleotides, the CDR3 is TGTGCCAGCAGGTCCCCTGGAGGGGGCTATGGCTACACCTTC.

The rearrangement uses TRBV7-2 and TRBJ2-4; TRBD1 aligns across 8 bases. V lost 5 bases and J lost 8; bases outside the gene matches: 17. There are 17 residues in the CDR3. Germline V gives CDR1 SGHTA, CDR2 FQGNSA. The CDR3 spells CASSPRRTGLGTDIQYF. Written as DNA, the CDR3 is TGTGCCAGCAGCCCGCGGCGGACAGGGTTGGGGACGGACATTCAGTACTTC.

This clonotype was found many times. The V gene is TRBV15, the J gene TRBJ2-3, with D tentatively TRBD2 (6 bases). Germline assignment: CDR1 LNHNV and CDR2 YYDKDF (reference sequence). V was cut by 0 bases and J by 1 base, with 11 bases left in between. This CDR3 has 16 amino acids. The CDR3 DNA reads TGTGCCACCAGCAGAGATGTGGCTAGCGGCACAGATACGCAGTATTTT. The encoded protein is CATSRDVASGTDTQYF. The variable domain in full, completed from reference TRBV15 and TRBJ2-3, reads DAMVIQNPRYQVTQFGKPVTLSCSQTLNHNVMYWYQQKSSQAPKLLFHYYDKDFNNEADTPDNFQSRRPNTSFCFLDIRSPGLGDTAMYLCATSRDVASGTDTQYFGPGTRLTVL.

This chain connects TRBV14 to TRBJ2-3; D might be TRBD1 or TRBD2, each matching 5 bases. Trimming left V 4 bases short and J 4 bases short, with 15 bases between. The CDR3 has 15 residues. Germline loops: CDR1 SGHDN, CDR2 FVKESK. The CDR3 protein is CASSRGVRNSDTQYF. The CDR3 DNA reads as TGTGCCAGCAGCCGAGGGGTCCGGAACTCAGATACGCAGTATTTT. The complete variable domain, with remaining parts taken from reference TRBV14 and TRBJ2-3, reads EAGVTQFPSHSVIEKGQTVTLRCDPISGHDNLYWYRRVMGKEIKFLLHFVKESKQDESGMPNNRFLAERTGGTYSTLKVQPAELEDSGVYFCASSRGVRNSDTQYFGPGTRLTVL.

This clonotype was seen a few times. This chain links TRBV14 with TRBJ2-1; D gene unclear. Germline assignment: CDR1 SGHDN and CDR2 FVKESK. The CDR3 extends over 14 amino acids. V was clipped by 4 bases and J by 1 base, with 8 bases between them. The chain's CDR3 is CASSRGFSYNEQFF. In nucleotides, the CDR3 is TGTGCCAGCAGCCGAGGCTTTTCCTACAATGAGCAGTTCTTC.

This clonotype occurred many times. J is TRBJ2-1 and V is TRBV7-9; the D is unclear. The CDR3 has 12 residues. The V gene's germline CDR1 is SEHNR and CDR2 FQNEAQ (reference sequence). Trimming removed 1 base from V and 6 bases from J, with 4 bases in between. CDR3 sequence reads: CASSLGRNEQFF. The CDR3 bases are TGTGCCAGCAGCTTAGGCCGCAATGAGCAGTTCTTC.

CDR3 region: CATSKGGRNSVSRSYKNIQYF. In nucleotides, the CDR3 is TGTGCCACCAGCAAGGGGGGCCGAAACTCGGTTTCTCGGAGCTACAAAAACATTCAGTACTTC. V gene TRBV15 combines with J gene TRBJ2-4, with D possibly called TRBD1 or TRBD2 (6 bases each). The CDR3 length is 21 residues. Trimming pared 4 bases from V and 3 bases from J, leaving 31 bases between. Germline values: CDR1 LNHNV, CDR2 YYDKDF (reference sequence).